The 4 T cell receptor beta chains given below trace back to one sample, sequenced in a study of T cells in Graves' hyperthyroidism and ophthalmopathy. The investigators amplified TCR beta CDR3 regions from RNA transcripts. The HTBI primer set drove a first-round RT-PCR of the TCR CDR3. Each CDR3 protein gets one entry after TCRdb re-called the multiplex PCR reads with MiXCR. The repertoire has 400,000 to 500,000 distinct CDR3 sequences, 13% to 15% of them found once; the top ten carry less than 20%. Sequenced input: blood. The receptors originated from a woman younger than 35 with Graves' hyperthyroidism.

The CDR3 DNA reads TGTGCCAGCAGCTTGTATCCTGAAGCTTTCTTT. Its protein is CASSLYPEAFF. The V gene is TRBV5-5, the J gene TRBJ1-1, with D unresolved. The CDR3 has 11 amino acids. Germline lookup yields CDR1 SGHKS and CDR2 YYEKEE (reference sequence). V was shortened by 1 base and J by 6 bases, with 4 bases between the two germline ends.

This clonotype has a count of ten or more. The V gene is TRBV2, the J gene TRBJ2-3; tentative D call: TRBD2 (5 bases). The CDR3 spans 12 residues. V gave up 11 bases and J gave up 0 bases, with 9 bases separating them. Germline CDR1 SNHLY, CDR2 FYNNEI. The CDR3 sequence: CAGSYSTDTQYF. In nucleotides, the CDR3 is TGTGCCGGGAGTTACAGCACAGATACGCAGTATTTT.

In its sample, this clonotype was seen once. V is TRBV2 and J is TRBJ2-2, with 7 positions matching TRBD2. This CDR3 is 16 amino acids long. Trimming removed 6 bases from V and 0 bases from J; junction bases left unmatched: 7. Germline V CDR1 and CDR2: SNHLY, FYNNEI. The CDR3 sequence: CASSQAGLPNTGELFF. Written as DNA, the CDR3 is TGTGCCAGCAGCCAAGCGGGGCTACCGAACACCGGGGAGCTGTTTTTT.

This clonotype was detected a few times. The chain combines TRBV6-1 with TRBJ2-1; D might be TRBD2 (7 bases). V dropped 3 bases and J dropped 9 bases, with 24 bases sitting between them. The germline gives CDR1 MNHNS, CDR2 SASEGT. The CDR3 runs 17 residues. The CDR3 nucleotides are TGTGCCAGCAGTGATATTAGGGGGGGCGCTCAAAGGGGTGAGCAGTTCTTC. Translation gives CASSDIRGGAQRGEQFF.